This record covers a single T cell receptor (beta chain). This sample stems from a study of control samples from healthy donors and cancer patients. The assay was immunoSEQ multiplex PCR, and TCRdb's table has in-frame clones only and misses some. There are over 50,000 clones in the sample; approximately 91% occur only once, and about 3.8% lies in the top ten. The V end was cut by 3 bases, the J end by 2 bases, with 5 bases between. The CDR3 is 13 amino acids. The receptor's source is a man between 50 and 59 years old in good health. Sequenced material: blood. The V and J genes are TRBV12-3 or TRBV12-4 and TRBJ1-3; D not certain. CDR3 in amino acids: CASSFNPGNTIYF. The CDR3 nucleotides are TGTGCCAGCAGTTTTAATCCTGGAAACACCATATATTTT.